The 19 T cell receptor beta chains listed next were all sequenced from one sample in a study of CD8 T cells in Susac syndrome. RNA in amounts of roughly 0.5 to 1 ug was reverse transcribed with random hexamers. TCRdb fed the immunoSEQ multiplex PCR reads into MiXCR, producing one record per CDR3 protein. The table lists approximately 77,000 distinct CDR3 sequences, 93% of them singletons. Sequenced input: CD4+ T cells from PBMCs. These receptor sequences come from a human donor with Susac syndrome.

This clonotype was counted a single time. This chain links TRBV5-1 with TRBJ1-1; D possibly corresponds to TRBD1 (5 bases). The germline CDR1 and CDR2 sequences are SGHRS and YFSETQ. The CDR3 spans 14 residues. Deletions cut 3 bases from V and 1 base from J, with 10 bases between. CDR3 amino acids: CASSSGTQNTEAFF. As DNA, the CDR3 is TGCGCCAGCAGCTCGGGGACCCAGAACACTGAAGCTTTCTTT.

The chain employs TRBV5-1 and TRBJ2-1, with D possibly being TRBD2 (5 bases). This CDR3 is built from 14 residues. Germline CDR1 reads SGHRS; CDR2 reads YFSETQ. Trimming cost V 1 base and J 9 bases, with 14 bases left between them. The CDR3 loop is CASSLTVRGVEQFF. The CDR3 nucleotides read TGCGCCAGCAGCTTGACCGTTCGGGGTGTTGAGCAGTTCTTC.

The chain has TRBV2 and TRBJ2-1; D is possibly TRBD2 (5 bases). V was trimmed by 6 bases and J by 16 bases, leaving 16 bases between them. The CDR3 length is 11 residues. Germline CDR1 and CDR2: SNHLY and FYNNEI. This chain's CDR3 is CASSGSDEGFF. CDR3 nucleotides: TGTGCCAGCAGCGGGTCGGACGAGGGATTCTTC.

V gene TRBV9 combines with J gene TRBJ2-7, with a tentative D call TRBD1 (6 bases). The length of the CDR3 is 16 residues. Per germline, CDR1 SGDLS and CDR2 YYNGEE. V was trimmed by 4 bases and J by 5 bases, leaving 22 bases between them. CDR3 sequence (DNA): TGTGCCAGCAGCACTCCCGGACAGTTGGAGAACGACGAGCAGTACTTC. Translated: CASSTPGQLENDEQYF. The whole variable domain, filled in from reference TRBV9 and TRBJ2-7, reads DSGVTQTPKHLITATGQRVTLRCSPRSGDLSVYWYQQSLDQGLQFLIQYYNGEERAKGNILERFSAQQFPDLHSELNLSSLELGDSALYFCASSTPGQLENDEQYFGPGTRLTVT.

This chain uses TRBV12-3 or TRBV12-4 with TRBJ1-5, with D tentatively TRBD1 (6 bases). The CDR3 covers 15 residues. V lost 5 bases and J lost 3, with 14 bases in between. CDR3 amino acids: CASSKGQTFNQPQHF. The DNA for the CDR3 is TGTGCCAGCAGTAAAGGACAGACTTTCAATCAGCCCCAGCATTTT.

The rearrangement uses TRBV6-2 or TRBV6-3 and TRBJ2-1; weak D call: TRBD1 (6 bases). The CDR3 contains 17 residues. V was shortened by 2 bases and J by 8 bases, with 22 bases between the two germline ends. Germline V lookup: CDR1 MNHEY, CDR2 SVGEGT. The CDR3 spells CASSYPLTDGAGDEQFF. CDR3 coding DNA: TGTGCCAGCAGTTACCCGCTGACTGACGGAGCAGGGGATGAGCAGTTCTTC.

The chain has TRBV13 and TRBJ2-7; D is unresolved. Germline V gene data show CDR1 as PRHDT and CDR2 as FYEKMQ (reference sequence). CDR3 length: 13 amino acids. Trimming removed 5 bases at V and 0 bases at J, with 8 bases between. The CDR3 is CASSQLGSYEQYF. The CDR3 nucleotides read TGTGCCAGCAGCCAACTGGGCTCCTACGAGCAGTACTTC.

This chain uses TRBV29-1 with TRBJ2-3; D is ambiguous. Trimming cost V 1 base and J 5 bases, with 13 bases left between them. The CDR3 is made up of 14 amino acids. Looked up from germline, CDR1 is SQVTM and CDR2 is ANQGSEA. The CDR3 protein is CSVEGPSRIDTQYF. CDR3 bases: TGCAGCGTTGAAGGTCCCTCGCGGATAGATACGCAGTATTTT.

This sequence joins TRBV19 and TRBJ2-4; 11 nucleotides match TRBD1. Germline CDR1 reads LNHDA; CDR2 reads SQIVND (reference sequence). Trimming at V came to 7 bases and at J to 9 bases, leaving 8 bases not matched to a gene. CDR3 length equals 14 residues. The CDR3 here is CASKPTGQGGIQYF. CDR3 nucleotides: TGTGCCAGTAAACCAACGGGACAGGGGGGCATTCAGTACTTC.

As DNA, the CDR3 is TGTGCCTGGAGTGTATCGTCGAGGGAAAGGAACACTGAAGCTTTCTTT. Its translation is CAWSVSSRERNTEAFF. V gene TRBV30 combines with J gene TRBJ1-1; D not certain. CDR1 and CDR2 (germline): GTSNPN, SVGIG (reference sequence). This CDR3 comprises 16 residues. The V gene lost 0 bases and the J gene lost 1 base, with 15 bases spanning the gap. The whole variable domain, remainder taken from reference TRBV30 and TRBJ1-1, is SQTIHQWPATLVQPVGSPLSLECTVEGTSNPNLYWYRQAAGRGLQLLFYSVGIGQISSEVPQNLSASRPQDRQFILSSKKLLLSDSGFYLCAWSVSSRERNTEAFFGQGTRLTVV.

J is TRBJ2-7 and V is TRBV12-3 or TRBV12-4; D gene unclear. The CDR3 is made up of 12 amino acids. Trimming stripped 4 bases from V and 4 bases from J, with 8 bases between. CDR3 protein: CASSSGRYEQYF. The CDR3 nucleotides read TGTGCCAGCAGTTCGGGCCGGTACGAGCAGTACTTC.

This clonotype was counted a single time. This chain uses TRBV4-2 with TRBJ2-3; D possibly corresponds to TRBD2 (7 bases). This CDR3 contains 18 residues. V dropped 2 bases and J dropped 4 bases, with 22 bases sitting between them. Germline lookup yields CDR1 LGHNA and CDR2 YNFKEQ. CDR3 sequence: CASSQKPGGGSPPDTQYF. In DNA form, the CDR3 reads TGTGCCAGCAGCCAAAAACCCGGGGGCGGGAGCCCCCCAGATACGCAGTATTTT.

The rearrangement uses TRBV7-9 and TRBJ2-5; D ambiguous. The CDR3 runs 14 residues. Trimming shortened V by 5 bases and J by 0 bases, and 10 bases separated the two germline ends. Germline CDR1 reads SEHNR; CDR2 reads FQNEAQ (reference sequence). The CDR3 sequence is CASSTDWDQETQYF. The DNA for the CDR3 is TGTGCCAGCAGCACCGATTGGGACCAAGAGACCCAGTACTTC.

Comments on this clonotype: The junction differs from germline at one of its ends, possibly a read error. The gene calls are TRBV28 and TRBJ1-2; D might be TRBD1 (5 bases). Germline assignment: CDR1 MDHEN and CDR2 SYDVKM. The CDR3 has 13 residues. CDR3 loop: CATSDSSAYGYTF. The CDR3 DNA reads TGTGCCACCAGTGACAGTTCGGCCTATGGCTACACCTTC.

This clonotype was recorded only once. The genes are TRBV28 and TRBJ1-5; possible D gene TRBD1, 5 bases. The CDR3 is 14 amino acids. Trimming removed 4 bases from V and 7 bases from J, with 14 bases in between. Germline V gives CDR1 MDHEN, CDR2 SYDVKM. DNA of the CDR3: TGTGCCAGCAGTTCCCCCCTCAGGGTGCAGCCCCAGCATTTT. It is translated as CASSSPLRVQPQHF.

This chain joins TRBV27 and TRBJ2-2, with D perhaps TRBD1 or TRBD2 (6 bases each). Deletions cut 6 bases from V and 2 bases from J, with 16 bases between. The germline gives CDR1 MNHEY, CDR2 SMNVEV (reference sequence). The CDR3 has 16 amino acids. The CDR3 spells CASSHKGGLNTGELFF. The DNA for the CDR3 is TGTGCCAGCAGCCATAAGGGGGGCCTCAACACCGGGGAGCTGTTTTTT.

The chain combines TRBV20-1 with TRBJ2-1, with 9 positions matching TRBD2. CDR3 size: 20 residues. J was trimmed by 0 bases and V by 5 bases; bases with no gene match: 20. Germline assignment: CDR1 DFQATT and CDR2 SNEGSKA (reference sequence). CDR3 region: CSAPLRGGGGAGSSYNEQFF. In nucleotides, the CDR3 is TGCAGTGCTCCTCTCAGAGGTGGCGGGGGGGCCGGTAGCTCCTACAATGAGCAGTTCTTC.

The chain recombines TRBV6-1 with TRBJ2-7; D uncertain. V lost 3 bases and J lost 5, with 14 bases in between. The CDR3 loop spans 14 amino acids. Germline CDR1 and CDR2: MNHNS and SASEGT. DNA for the CDR3: TGTGCCAGCAGTGATCGGGCTCCGCCGGACGAGCAGTACTTC. This translates into CASSDRAPPDEQYF.

The V call is TRBV7-9, the J call TRBJ1-1; no clear D. CDR1 and CDR2 (germline): SEHNR, FQNEAQ (reference sequence). Trimming removed 6 bases from V and 1 base from J, with 12 bases in between. This CDR3 is 14 amino acids long. The CDR3 region has the DNA TGTGCCAGCAGGTTCTCCGAAAAGAACACTGAAGCTTTCTTT. Encoded protein: CASRFSEKNTEAFF.